A single sample is the source of the 26 T cell receptor beta chains below, sequenced in a study of blood T cell repertoires in COVID-19. Repertoires were generated with immunoSEQ multiplex PCR, while TCRdb's copy carries only in-frame clones and drops some. The sample includes roughly 190,000 clones, 90% of them seen just once. The specimen sequenced was peripheral blood. These receptors were obtained from a man in his forties or fifties with acute or convalescent COVID-19.

This clone occurred a few times. This chain links TRBV6-5 with TRBJ1-6; TRBD1 aligns across 8 bases. Germline-derived CDR1 and CDR2 are MNHEY and SVGAGI. With 2 bases clipped from V and 8 bases from J, the junction kept 2 bases outside the gene matches. CDR3 size: 14 residues. CDR3 DNA: TGTGCCAGCAGTTACAACAGGGGGGATTCACCCCTCCACTTT. Translation: CASSYNRGDSPLHF.

The chain employs TRBV28 and TRBJ2-5; D possibly corresponds to TRBD2 (5 bases). The CDR3 loop spans 15 amino acids. Germline V gives CDR1 MDHEN, CDR2 SYDVKM. V was trimmed by 6 bases and J by 7 bases, leaving 21 bases between them. CDR3 DNA sequence: TGTGCCAGCAGCTTGGGAGTAGCGACTTTCGGGACCCAGTACTTC. Translated: CASSLGVATFGTQYF. Combining the CDR3 with reference TRBV28 and TRBJ2-5 gives the whole variable domain DVKVTQSSRYLVKRTGEKVFLECVQDMDHENMFWYRQDPGLGLRLIYFSYDVKMKEKGDIPEGYSVSREKKERFSLILESASTNQTSMYLCASSLGVATFGTQYFGPGTRLLVL.

The J gene is TRBJ2-3, the V gene TRBV5-1, with 7 positions matching TRBD2. Germline-derived CDR1 and CDR2 are SGHRS and YFSETQ. The CDR3 sequence is 15 residues long. V lost 0 bases to trimming and J lost 2 bases; unmatched junction nucleotides: 3. CDR3 sequence reads: CASSLASGDTDTQYF. The DNA for the CDR3 is TGCGCCAGCAGCTTGGCAAGCGGGGACACAGATACGCAGTATTTT.

This chain links TRBV6-5 with TRBJ2-7, with D maybe TRBD2 (5 bases). Trimming stripped 1 base from V and 3 bases from J, with 13 bases between. Germline V gene data show CDR1 as MNHEY and CDR2 as SVGAGI. This CDR3 has 15 residues. The CDR3 sequence is CASSYFTGFSYEQYF. The CDR3 DNA follows: TGTGCCAGCAGTTACTTTACGGGGTTTAGCTACGAGCAGTACTTC.

The chain uses TRBV6-2 or TRBV6-3 and TRBJ1-1; 8 bases map to TRBD1. Germline values: CDR1 MNHEY, CDR2 SVGEGT. The length of the CDR3 is 16 residues. V was pared by 5 bases and J by 0 bases, with 8 bases of the junction left unmatched. CDR3 region: CASSDWDRPMNTEAFF. CDR3 coding DNA: TGTGCCAGCAGTGACTGGGACAGGCCGATGAACACTGAAGCTTTCTTT.

The J gene is TRBJ2-7, the V gene TRBV7-2; D uncertain. CDR1 SGHTA and CDR2 FQGNSA come from the germline V gene. V lost 3 bases and J lost 3, with 6 bases in between. This CDR3 contains 12 residues. Written as DNA, the CDR3 is TGTGCCAGCAGCTTCCACAGCTACGAGCAGTACTTC. Translated: CASSFHSYEQYF.

In this sample, this clone turned up once. The chain is built from TRBV30 and TRBJ2-5; 11 bases are shared with TRBD1. Trimming took 1 base from V and 2 from J; bases not matched to a gene: 9. The CDR3 sequence is 17 residues long. CDR1 is GTSNPN, CDR2 SVGIG, per germline (reference sequence). The CDR3 nucleotides read TGTGCCTGGAGTGGGGCCGGGACAGGGGGGTTTCAAGAGACCCAGTACTTC. This translates into CAWSGAGTGGFQETQYF. The complete variable domain, with remaining parts taken from reference TRBV30 and TRBJ2-5, reads SQTIHQWPATLVQPVGSPLSLECTVEGTSNPNLYWYRQAAGRGLQLLFYSVGIGQISSEVPQNLSASRPQDRQFILSSKKLLLSDSGFYLCAWSGAGTGGFQETQYFGPGTRLLVL.

The chain links TRBV2 to TRBJ1-5; TRBD1 is a possible D gene (5 bases). The CDR3 has 14 amino acids. Trimming removed 7 bases from V and 7 bases from J, with 17 bases in between. Germline values: CDR1 SNHLY, CDR2 FYNNEI. This CDR3 is CASNPAGRGQPQHF. CDR3 in DNA: TGTGCCAGCAACCCGGCAGGGCGGGGACAGCCCCAGCATTTT. Supplemented by reference TRBV2 and TRBJ1-5, the full variable domain reads EPEVTQTPSHQVTQMGQEVILRCVPISNHLYFYWYRQILGQKVEFLVSFYNNEISEKSEIFDDQFSVERPDGSNFTLKIRSTKLEDSAMYFCASNPAGRGQPQHFGDGTRLSIL.

This chain joins TRBV18 and TRBJ2-1; TRBD1 is a possible D gene (5 bases). V was clipped by 4 bases and J by 3 bases, with 28 bases between them. The CDR3 runs to 20 residues. CDR1 is KGHSH and CDR2 is LQKENI in the germline V gene. The CDR3 protein is CASSLSFTGRIVPHYNEQFF. The CDR3 nucleotides are TGTGCCAGCTCACTATCATTTACAGGCCGGATTGTACCCCACTACAATGAGCAGTTCTTC. The entire variable domain, with the rest obtained from reference TRBV18 and TRBJ2-1, is as follows: NAGVMQNPRHLVRRRGQEARLRCSPMKGHSHVYWYRQLPEEGLKFMVYLQKENIIDESGMPKERFSAEFPKEGPSILRIQQVVRGDSAAYFCASSLSFTGRIVPHYNEQFFGPGTRLTVL.

The table lists this clone with a count of one. The chain uses TRBV2 and TRBJ1-1, with D perhaps TRBD1 (5 bases). CDR3 length: 13 amino acids. Trimming left V 2 bases short and J 7 bases short, with 11 bases between. Germline CDR1 is SNHLY and CDR2 is FYNNEI. In DNA form, the CDR3 reads TGTGCCAGCAGTGAACAGGGTTTTAATGAAGCTTTCTTT. This translates into CASSEQGFNEAFF. The full variable domain, in which reference TRBV2 and TRBJ1-1 provide the parts outside the CDR3, is EPEVTQTPSHQVTQMGQEVILRCVPISNHLYFYWYRQILGQKVEFLVSFYNNEISEKSEIFDDQFSVERPDGSNFTLKIRSTKLEDSAMYFCASSEQGFNEAFFGQGTRLTVV.

A remark on this clone: One end of the junction is discordant with germline, which a read error may explain. The V gene is TRBV7-7, the J gene TRBJ2-2; TRBD2 aligns across 8 bases. The germline CDR1 and CDR2 sequences are SSHAT and FNYEAQ (reference sequence). The CDR3 runs 16 residues. The CDR3 is CASSPRAGGTVRELFF. Here the CDR3 DNA reads TGTGCTAGCAGCCCACGCGCGGGGGGCACGGTCCGGGAGCTGTTTTTT.

V usage is TRBV9 and J usage is TRBJ1-1; D unclear. The CDR3 has 14 amino acids. The V end lost 0 bases, the J end lost 5 bases, and 11 bases lay between the germline ends. CDR1 SGDLS and CDR2 YYNGEE come from the germline V gene. The CDR3 region has the DNA TGTGCCAGCAGCGTAGGACGGGGAGCAACTGAAGCTTTCTTT. The encoded protein is CASSVGRGATEAFF.

V gene TRBV3-1 (or the pseudogene TRBV3-2) combines with J gene TRBJ1-1, with D perhaps TRBD1 (5 bases). V was cut by 2 bases and J by 8 bases, with 12 bases left in between. Germline CDR1 is LGHDT and CDR2 is YNNKEL (reference sequence). CDR3 length: 13 residues. The DNA of the CDR3 is TGTGCCAGCAGCCAAATACAGGATACAGAAGCTTTCTTT. This sequence encodes CASSQIQDTEAFF.

The chain joins TRBV23-1 to TRBJ2-3; perhaps TRBD1 as D (5 bases). TRBV23-1 is an ORF; its function is uncertain. V was shortened by 2 bases and J by 4 bases, with 13 bases between the two germline ends. The CDR3 sequence is 15 residues long. The CDR3 loop is CASSQGALGSDTQYF. The CDR3 region has the DNA TGCGCCAGCAGTCAAGGGGCCCTGGGTTCAGATACGCAGTATTTT.

In its sample, this clone was seen once. The chain is built from TRBV5-4 and TRBJ1-4; 10 bases fit TRBD1. The CDR3 runs 15 residues. Germline V gives CDR1 SGHNT, CDR2 YYREEE (reference sequence). The J segment lost 8 bases and the V segment lost 0 bases, leaving 4 bases of the junction unmatched. The CDR3 region is CASSLGGTGVEKLFF. CDR3 DNA sequence: TGTGCCAGCAGCTTGGGGGGGACAGGGGTCGAAAAACTGTTTTTT.

V gene TRBV7-3 combines with J gene TRBJ2-3; 8 bases agree with TRBD2. The junction had 10 bases not matched to a gene; V was cut back by 5 bases and J by 3 bases. The CDR3 runs to 16 residues. The germline CDR1 and CDR2 sequences are SGHTA and FQGTGA. The CDR3 loop reads CASSPSPRGGTDTQYF. The CDR3, as DNA: TGTGCCAGCAGCCCATCCCCCCGGGGGGGTACAGATACGCAGTATTTT.

The J gene is TRBJ2-1, the V gene TRBV9, with D unresolved. Germline CDR1 SGDLS, CDR2 YYNGEE. This CDR3 region has 14 residues. Deletions cut 6 bases from V and 1 base from J, with 11 bases between. CDR3 amino acids: CASNGGGSYNEQFF. CDR3 nucleotides: TGTGCCAGCAATGGCGGTGGATCCTACAATGAGCAGTTCTTC. Full variable domain (remainder filled in from reference TRBV9 and TRBJ2-1): DSGVTQTPKHLITATGQRVTLRCSPRSGDLSVYWYQQSLDQGLQFLIQYYNGEERAKGNILERFSAQQFPDLHSELNLSSLELGDSALYFCASNGGGSYNEQFFGPGTRLTVL.

This clone was observed once. The CDR3 here is CASSLAGVEAKTGAFF. The CDR3 nucleotides are TGCGCCAGCAGCTTGGCCGGGGTGGAGGCCAAAACGGGAGCTTTCTTT. The chain carries TRBV5-1 and TRBJ1-1; D gene uncertain. This CDR3 is built from 16 residues. Germline V lookup: CDR1 SGHRS, CDR2 YFSETQ. Deletions cut 0 bases from V and 10 bases from J, with 22 bases between.

The CDR3 bases are TGTGCCAGCAGCCAGGTACAGGCCTATGGCTACACCTTC. As protein: CASSQVQAYGYTF. The gene calls are TRBV3-1 (or the pseudogene TRBV3-2) and TRBJ1-2, with a weak D call TRBD1 (5 bases). Germline CDR1 and CDR2: LGHDT and YNNKEL (reference sequence). The V and J ends lost 3 bases and 4 bases respectively, with 9 bases between them. The CDR3 has 13 amino acids.

This clone was seen only once. The chain employs TRBV2 and TRBJ2-7; 8 nucleotides line up with TRBD2. CDR1 SNHLY and CDR2 FYNNEI come from the germline V gene. Trimming took 8 bases from V and 0 from J; bases not matched to a gene: 3. This CDR3 spans 13 amino acids. The CDR3, as DNA: TGTGCCAGCGAAAGCGGGGGCTCCTACGAGCAGTACTTC. The encoded protein is CASESGGSYEQYF.

This clone was picked up a small number of times. The chain joins TRBV6-6 to TRBJ1-4; 7 bases agree with TRBD1. V gave up 6 bases and J gave up 8 bases; unmatched junction bases: 6. This CDR3 comprises 13 residues. CDR1 and CDR2 from the germline V gene are MNHNY and SVGAGI (reference sequence). The CDR3 DNA is TGTGCCAGCAGCCGACAGGGAGGGGAAAAACTGTTTTTT. This translates into CASSRQGGEKLFF.

The rearrangement joins TRBV24-1 to TRBJ2-5, with D perhaps TRBD1 (6 bases). Germline CDR1 KGHDR, CDR2 SFDVKD. Trimming left V 3 bases short and J 0 bases short, with 13 bases between. The CDR3 is 16 residues long. In DNA form, the CDR3 reads TGTGCCACCAGTGATCCATGGACAGCCCACCAAGAGACCCAGTACTTC. It encodes CATSDPWTAHQETQYF.

The CDR3 here is CASSQYHGEETQYF. As DNA, the CDR3 is TGTGCCAGCTCACAATACCACGGAGAAGAGACCCAGTACTTC. The chain couples TRBV18 to TRBJ2-5; D is ambiguous. Germline loops: CDR1 KGHSH, CDR2 LQKENI. CDR3 length: 14 amino acids. Trimming stripped 4 bases from V and 3 bases from J, with 12 bases between.

This clone was picked up one time. The rearrangement uses TRBV21-1 and TRBJ2-7; the DNA was not compared with TRBD1, the D call given in the table. TRBV21-1 represents a pseudogene. CDR3 size: 11 residues. The CDR3, as DNA: TGTGCCAGCAGCGAAAACAACGAGCAGTACTTC. Translating gives CASSENNEQYF.

The V call is TRBV10-2, the J call TRBJ1-3; D is ambiguous. The CDR3 runs 12 residues. CDR1 WSHSY and CDR2 SAAADI come from the germline V gene. V was clipped by 2 bases and J by 6 bases, with 5 bases between them. CDR3 sequence: CASSETVNTIYF. The CDR3 DNA follows: TGCGCCAGCAGTGAGACAGTAAACACCATATATTTT.

This chain joins TRBV3-1 (or the pseudogene TRBV3-2) and TRBJ2-1, with D possibly matching TRBD1 (5 bases). The V gene's germline CDR1 is LGHDT and CDR2 YNNKEL (reference sequence). The CDR3 runs 15 residues. V was trimmed by 4 bases and J by 6 bases, leaving 16 bases between them. CDR3 in DNA: TGTGCCAGCAGCCTTGACAGCCACCGTCCCAATGAGCAGTTCTTC. Amino acids: CASSLDSHRPNEQFF.